The 5 T cell receptor beta chains presented below share a single source sample, sequenced in a study of identical twins. TCRdb re-called the 5' RACE reads with MiXCR, one entry per CDR3 protein. The repertoire has about 790,000 distinct CDR3 sequences, 15% to 20% of them found once; the top ten carry around 13%. This same sample was also part of a study on T cells expressing NK-cell markers.

Sequences were obtained from PBMCs. These receptors all come from a woman aged 18-29 years in good health.

This clonotype was picked up many times. J is TRBJ2-3 and V is TRBV20-1; 12 positions match TRBD2. This CDR3 has 15 residues. V shed 6 bases and J 7 bases; nucleotides not matched to a gene: 11. CDR1 and CDR2 (germline): DFQATT, SNEGSKA (reference sequence). The CDR3 sequence is CSAGGGLAGSYTQYF. The CDR3 nucleotides are TGCAGTGCCGGGGGGGGACTAGCGGGTTCATATACGCAGTATTTT.

This clonotype was detected only a few times. The chain carries TRBV10-2 and TRBJ1-1; D call uncertain. V was trimmed by 8 bases and J by 10 bases, leaving 14 bases between them. Looked up from germline, CDR1 is WSHSY and CDR2 is SAAADI. The CDR3 contains 11 residues. Here the CDR3 reads CASGERTSAFF. The CDR3 DNA follows: TGCGCCAGCGGAGAGAGGACCTCAGCTTTCTTT.

This clonotype was recorded a few times. This chain links TRBV5-1 with TRBJ1-1; perhaps TRBD1 as D (6 bases). From germline, CDR1 is SGHRS and CDR2 YFSETQ. V lost 1 base and J 1 base, leaving 11 bases between the germline ends. The length of the CDR3 is 15 residues. The CDR3 bases are TGCGCCAGCAGCTTGACCGGGACACGGAACACTGAAGCTTTCTTT. Translation gives CASSLTGTRNTEAFF.

This clonotype was seen a few times. This chain joins TRBV5-1 and TRBJ1-2, with 8 nucleotides matching TRBD1. The germline V gene has CDR1 SGHRS and CDR2 YFSETQ. V was pared by 4 bases and J by 8 bases, with 10 bases of the junction left unmatched. The CDR3 is 14 residues long. The CDR3 loop reads CASSPADRVNGYTF. CDR3 in DNA: TGCGCCAGCAGCCCAGCGGACAGGGTCAACGGCTACACCTTC.

The rearrangement uses TRBV30 and TRBJ1-2; D is unclear. The CDR3 covers 13 residues. CDR1 and CDR2 (germline): GTSNPN, SVGIG (reference sequence). V gave up 0 bases and J gave up 4 bases, with 9 bases separating them. The CDR3 spells CAWSVEARYGYTF. Written as DNA, the CDR3 is TGTGCCTGGAGTGTGGAGGCGCGCTATGGCTACACCTTC.